This TCR beta chain was captured in a study of blood T cell repertoires in COVID-19. Study information: PBMCs, B-cell-depleted T cells, or T cells were the source of the cDNA or gDNA that made up the material.

CDR3 length: 14 amino acids. Per germline, CDR1 ENHRY and CDR2 SYGVKD. V lost 10 bases and J lost 0, with 12 bases in between. In the source study's methods: Reference gene primer amplification yielded estimated nucleated cell counts. Sequenced by immunoSEQ multiplex PCR; TCRdb stores in-frame clones only, minus some. Clone size and the V and J calls come from that table; the DNA yielded D and trimming. This table holds more than 450,000 clones, roughly 87% found once. Participant-given clinical history determined each cohort assignment. This TCR derives from a woman under 30 who had recovered from COVID-19. What was sequenced was PBMCs or T cells enriched from blood (not recorded which). V and J are TRBV10-3 and TRBJ1-4, with TRBD1 as a possible D gene (5 bases). For the CDR3, the DNA is TGTGCCACCCGGGGGGGGGCAACTAATGAAAAACTGTTTTTT. Translating it yields CATRGGATNEKLFF.